This TCR beta chain was sequenced in a study of T cell responses to AZD1222 COVID-19 vaccine. General observations from the study: Spike as a whole was targeted by vaccine-associated CD4 TCRs, dominant at 160-218 and 743-854. Repertoires were obtained solely post-peak T cell response. Females made up more of the donors, who were largely white British, and clonal diversity may have come out too low. Reportedly, nearly half the spike-specific TCRs target unmutated variant regions.

The CDR3 totals 14 residues. Germline lookup yields CDR1 LGHNA and CDR2 YNFKEQ. V was shortened by 0 bases and J by 8 bases, with 11 bases between the two germline ends. This clone was recorded a few times. No antigen is known for it. The data were produced by immunoSEQ multiplex PCR, yet TCRdb's version contains in-frame clones alone and is incomplete. The table records 150,000 to 200,000 clones, 70% to 90% of them present only once. This specimen was peripheral blood, taken 28 days after the second AZD1222 dose. The chain employs TRBV4-2 and TRBJ2-4; D perhaps matches TRBD2 (6 bases). The clonotype originates from an adult who received the AZD1222 COVID-19 vaccine. The CDR3 loop reads CASSQEAVADIQYF. Written as DNA, the CDR3 is TGTGCCAGCAGCCAAGAGGCAGTAGCGGACATTCAGTACTTC.